This T cell receptor beta chain was captured by sequencing in a study of T-cell memory formation after mild COVID-19. MiXCR, applied by TCRdb to the 5' RACE reads, yields one record per CDR3 protein. The sample has 250,000 to 300,000 distinct CDR3 sequences; around 15% are singletons. The CDR3 loop spans 13 amino acids. V lost 6 bases to trimming and J lost 4 bases, with 15 bases between them. Germline V gives CDR1 DFQATT, CDR2 SNEGSKA (reference sequence). This sequence joins TRBV20-1 and TRBJ1-1; TRBD1 might be the D (6 bases). The source is a young man who had mild COVID-19 (a few samples of this study predate the infection). Cell type and time point are not known. Material: PBMCs or a T cell subset sorted from them (not recorded which). For the CDR3, the DNA is TGCAGTGCCCGAAGGGTAGGGGGCACTGAAGCTTTCTTT. Its protein product is CSARRVGGTEAFF.